This is a list of T cell receptor beta chains from one sample in a study of shared clonotypes between healthy human individuals. The data were produced by immunoSEQ multiplex PCR, yet TCRdb's version contains in-frame clones alone and is incomplete. The table lists 1.5 million to 2.5 million clones, about 95% of them singletons. Sample: naive CD8+ T cells sorted from blood. The receptor set was obtained from a man aged 18 to 29 in good health. CDR3s include the opening cysteine and the closing phenylalanine or tryptophan. D genes are given only for firm matches. Not every row has a clone size; where given, it reads once, few, many or a size class.

size,J,D,V,CDR3,DNA
NA,TRBJ1-5,NA,TRBV10-3,CAINEDSSNQPQHF,TGTGCCATCAACGAGGACAGTAGCAATCAGCCCCAGCATTTT
NA,TRBJ1-3,NA,TRBV6-5,CASRVGHHSGNTIYF,TGTGCCAGCAGGGTGGGCCACCACTCTGGAAACACCATATATTTT
NA,TRBJ2-7,TRBD1,TRBV5-1,CASSPTGGYEQYF,TGCGCCAGCAGCCCGACAGGGGGCTACGAGCAGTACTTC
NA,TRBJ1-4,TRBD1,TRBV5-3,CARSFPEDRGEKLFF,TGTGCCAGAAGCTTCCCCGAGGACAGGGGTGAAAAACTGTTTTTT
NA,TRBJ2-2,TRBD1,TRBV9,CASSVDRRTGGTGELFF,TGTGCCAGCAGCGTAGACCGACGGACAGGAGGCACCGGGGAGCTGTTTTTT
NA,TRBJ1-4,NA,TRBV28,CASSLGPSTNEKLFF,TGTGCCAGCAGTTTAGGGCCTTCAACTAATGAAAAACTGTTTTTT
NA,TRBJ1-5,NA,TRBV9,CASSVGPSRPQHF,TGTGCCAGCAGCGTAGGTCCCTCGAGGCCCCAGCATTTT
NA,TRBJ1-5,TRBD1,TRBV29-1,CSPLTGGRQPQHF,TGCAGCCCTTTAACAGGGGGGAGACAGCCCCAGCATTTT
NA,TRBJ2-3,TRBD2,TRBV10-2,CASAEWTSWDTQYF,TGCGCCAGCGCGGAATGGACTAGTTGGGATACGCAGTATTTT
NA,TRBJ2-1,NA,TRBV5-5,CASSLDFFGHNEQFF,TGTGCCAGCAGCTTGGATTTCTTTGGGCACAATGAGCAGTTCTTC
NA,TRBJ2-5,TRBD2,TRBV14,CASSQGLAVYQETQYF,TGTGCCAGCAGCCAAGGACTAGCGGTCTACCAAGAGACCCAGTACTTC
NA,TRBJ2-1,TRBD2,TRBV4-2,CASSQFSGGSGTYNEQFF,TGTGCCAGCAGCCAATTCTCCGGGGGTAGCGGGACGTACAATGAGCAGTTCTTC
NA,TRBJ2-7,NA,TRBV7-9,CASSLGPEQYF,TGTGCCAGCAGCTTGGGGCCCGAGCAGTACTTC
NA,TRBJ2-1,NA,TRBV5-6,CASSLALVPYNEQFF,TGTGCCAGCAGCTTGGCGCTAGTGCCCTACAATGAGCAGTTCTTC
once,TRBJ1-1,TRBD1,TRBV19,CASSIDGGQGAVGTEAFF,TGTGCCAGTAGTATAGATGGGGGACAGGGGGCAGTCGGCACTGAAGCTTTCTTT
NA,TRBJ1-4,TRBD1,TRBV5-1,CASSLDRGSEKLFF,TGCGCCAGCAGCTTGGACAGGGGAAGTGAAAAACTGTTTTTT
NA,TRBJ1-4,NA,TRBV21-1,CASSKGHGGGVEKLFF,TGTGCCAGCAGCAAGGGGCATGGCGGAGGGGTTGAAAAACTGTTTTTT
NA,TRBJ2-7,NA,TRBV10-3,CAVAFRESSYEQYF,TGTGCCGTCGCCTTCCGCGAGAGCTCCTACGAGCAGTACTTC
NA,TRBJ2-7,NA,TRBV7-9,CASSFEVDGTYEQYF,TGTGCCAGCAGCTTCGAGGTTGACGGAACCTACGAGCAGTACTTC
NA,TRBJ1-4,TRBD1,TRBV7-9,CASSLGAGGNEKLFF,TGTGCCAGCAGCTTAGGGGCAGGGGGAAATGAAAAACTGTTTTTT
NA,TRBJ2-7,NA,TRBV27,CASSLSRGGYEQYF,TGTGCCAGCAGTTTATCGAGGGGGGGCTACGAGCAGTACTTC
NA,TRBJ2-2,TRBD2,TRBV7-9,CASSSGLAVIGELFF,TGTGCCAGCAGCTCTGGACTAGCTGTAATAGGGGAGCTGTTTTTT
NA,TRBJ1-6,NA,TRBV4-3,CASSQDLGEGRNSPLHF,TGCGCCAGCAGCCAAGATCTTGGAGAGGGTAGGAATTCACCCCTCCACTTT
NA,TRBJ2-7,TRBD1,TRBV27,CASSRQGAYEQYF,TGTGCCAGCAGTAGACAGGGGGCATACGAGCAGTACTTC
NA,TRBJ1-2,NA,TRBV27,CASSFTGSWYGYTF,TGTGCCAGCAGTTTTACAGGCTCGTGGTATGGCTACACCTTC
once,TRBJ2-7,TRBD2,TRBV2,CASSAPGLAGGPRYEQYF,TGTGCCAGCAGTGCCCCGGGACTAGCGGGAGGGCCCAGGTACGAGCAGTACTTC
NA,TRBJ2-7,TRBD1,TRBV7-3,CASFWTGGSILPYEQYF,TGTGCCAGCTTCTGGACAGGGGGATCAATTCTCCCCTACGAGCAGTACTTC
NA,TRBJ1-6,TRBD1,TRBV6-8,CASSHKSRDRLSSYNSPLHF,TGTGCCAGCAGTCACAAATCCCGGGACAGGCTGAGCTCCTATAATTCACCCCTCCACTTT
NA,TRBJ1-6,NA,TRBV28,CASSPRESNSPLHF,TGTGCCAGCAGTCCCCGGGAGAGCAATTCACCCCTCCACTTT
NA,TRBJ1-4,TRBD1,TRBV7-2,CASSLTGGNEKLFF,TGTGCCAGCAGCTTGACAGGGGGGAATGAAAAACTGTTTTTT
NA,TRBJ1-1,NA,TRBV9,CASSDDRAEAFF,TGTGCCAGCAGCGACGACAGAGCTGAAGCTTTCTTT
NA,TRBJ2-3,NA,TRBV30,CAWSVLGVDTQYF,TGTGCCTGGAGTGTACTGGGGGTAGATACGCAGTATTTT
NA,TRBJ1-1,NA,TRBV15,CATSSTGNTEAFF,TGTGCCACCAGCAGCACAGGGAACACTGAAGCTTTCTTT
NA,TRBJ2-7,NA,TRBV5-8,CASSLAGTYEQYF,TGTGCCAGCAGCTTGGCTGGTACCTACGAGCAGTACTTC
NA,TRBJ2-1,TRBD2,TRBV4-2,CAAGGASSHEQFF,TGTGCCGCCGGGGGGGCTTCTAGTCATGAGCAGTTCTTC
NA,TRBJ1-6,TRBD1,TRBV27,CATSYDRGSNSPLHF,TGTGCCACCTCTTACGACAGGGGTAGTAATTCACCCCTCCACTTT
once,TRBJ2-1,NA,TRBV6-1,CATMDGYPNEQFF,TGTGCCACCATGGATGGGTATCCCAATGAGCAGTTCTTC
NA,TRBJ2-7,TRBD1,TRBV7-8,CASSSTGDEQYF,TGTGCCAGCAGCTCGACAGGGGACGAGCAGTACTTC
NA,TRBJ1-2,NA,TRBV5-6,CASSSMGAANYGYTF,TGTGCCAGCAGCTCGATGGGGGCCGCTAACTATGGCTACACCTTC
NA,TRBJ2-2,NA,TRBV2,CASSEGQSPRELFF,TGTGCCAGCAGTGAAGGACAAAGCCCCAGGGAGCTGTTTTTT
NA,TRBJ1-2,NA,TRBV13,CASSLGRGRDYGYTF,TGTGCCAGCAGCTTAGGCAGGGGAAGGGACTATGGCTACACCTTC
NA,TRBJ2-7,TRBD1,TRBV5-1,CASSPTGALYEQYF,TGCGCCAGCAGCCCTACAGGGGCCCTCTACGAGCAGTACTTC
NA,TRBJ2-3,TRBD2,TRBV9,CASSVSGREDTQYF,TGTGCCAGCAGCGTTAGCGGGAGGGAGGATACGCAGTATTTT